This TCR beta chain was observed in a study of CD8+ T cells in alopecia areata. The treatment denotes: oral pan-JAK inhibitor, 5-10 mg twice daily. The sequencing template was cDNA reverse transcribed from extracted RNA. Clones were read by immunoSEQ multiplex PCR, and TCRdb kept only the in-frame ones, dropping some. The sample lists 150,000 to 200,000 clones, approximately 57% occurring once. This specimen consisted of CD4+ T cells sorted from blood, obtained at week 24, from a patient treated with tofacitinib. The TCR originated in a human donor with alopecia areata.

For the CDR3, the DNA is TGTGCCAGCAGCACCACGAAAACCGGACGGGGAAAAGAGACCCAGTACTTC. It specifies CASSTTKTGRGKETQYF. The V and J genes are TRBV5-6 and TRBJ2-5; perhaps TRBD2 as D (5 bases). The CDR3 is 17 residues long. Trimming shortened V by 4 bases and J by 3 bases, and 22 bases separated the two germline ends. CDR1 and CDR2 from the germline V gene are SGHDT and YYEEEE.